These 9 T cell receptor beta chains originate from one sample sequenced in a study of T cell responses to AZD1222 COVID-19 vaccine. Clones were read by immunoSEQ multiplex PCR, and TCRdb kept only the in-frame ones, dropping some. The sample yields 100,000 to 150,000 clones, approximately 91% seen once. Sample: peripheral blood, taken 28 days after the second AZD1222 dose. The receptors stem from an adult who received the AZD1222 COVID-19 vaccine.

The chain employs TRBV19 and TRBJ1-4; a weak D match, TRBD1 (6 bases). From germline, CDR1 is LNHDA and CDR2 SQIVND (reference sequence). The CDR3 runs to 14 residues. V dropped 3 bases and J dropped 5 bases, with 10 bases sitting between them. The CDR3 here is CASSIPGGNEKLFF. The CDR3 nucleotides are TGTGCCAGTAGTATCCCCGGGGGCAATGAAAAACTGTTTTTT.

This sequence joins TRBV6-5 and TRBJ2-1, with D perhaps assigned TRBD1 or TRBD2 (6 bases each). V was cut by 10 bases and J by 7 bases, with 20 bases left in between. Germline loops: CDR1 MNHEY, CDR2 SVGAGI. The CDR3 is 14 amino acids. In DNA form, the CDR3 reads TGTGCCACGGCCCGGGGGACAAGTATGAATGAGCAGTTCTTC. It translates to CATARGTSMNEQFF.

CDR3 bases: TGTGCCAGCTCACCGCCCGGGACAGCCTGGCAGCATTTT. Translating it yields CASSPPGTAWQHF. The chain combines TRBV18 with TRBJ1-5, with TRBD1 matching over 7 bases. The CDR3 covers 13 residues. Trimming at V came to 3 bases and at J to 13 bases, leaving 9 bases not matched to a gene. The V gene's germline CDR1 is KGHSH and CDR2 LQKENI.

The V call is TRBV19, the J call TRBJ2-7, with D possibly matching TRBD1 (7 bases). CDR3 length equals 13 residues. V lost 5 bases and J lost 2, with 10 bases in between. Germline values: CDR1 LNHDA, CDR2 SQIVND (reference sequence). CDR3 region: CASSAGGPYEQYF. CDR3 bases: TGTGCCAGTAGTGCAGGGGGGCCCTACGAGCAGTACTTC.

This chain joins TRBV9 and TRBJ2-3; no reliable D call. The length of the CDR3 is 14 residues. CDR1 is SGDLS and CDR2 is YYNGEE in the germline V gene. The ends were cut back, 0 bases at V and 4 bases at J, with 9 bases in the middle. The CDR3 reads CASSVATGSDTQYF. For the CDR3, the DNA is TGTGCCAGCAGCGTAGCTACTGGGTCAGATACGCAGTATTTT.

This chain connects TRBV30 to TRBJ1-2; a possible D gene is TRBD1 (5 bases). The CDR3 totals 14 residues. Trimming stripped 4 bases from V and 4 bases from J, with 16 bases between. In germline, CDR1 is GTSNPN, CDR2 SVGIG (reference sequence). CDR3 nucleotides: TGTGCCTGGAAAGGACGGCCGGGGGGCTATGGCTACACCTTC. This codes for CAWKGRPGGYGYTF.

CDR3 amino acids: CASSLTSYEQYF. In DNA form, the CDR3 reads TGCGCCAGCAGCCTAACATCCTACGAGCAGTACTTC. The chain recombines TRBV5-1 with TRBJ2-7; D is unresolved. Per the germline V gene, CDR1 is SGHRS and CDR2 is YFSETQ. The length of the CDR3 is 12 residues. The V and J ends lost 4 bases and 1 base respectively, with 6 bases between them.

In this sample, this clone turned up once. V and J are TRBV30 and TRBJ2-3; D remains ambiguous. Germline CDR1 and CDR2: GTSNPN and SVGIG (reference sequence). CDR3 size: 15 residues. V was cut by 0 bases and J by 0 bases, with 10 bases left in between. DNA for the CDR3: TGTGCCTGGAGTGTAATATGGGGTAGCACAGATACGCAGTATTTT. It is translated as CAWSVIWGSTDTQYF. The full variable domain, in which reference TRBV30 and TRBJ2-3 provide the parts outside the CDR3, is SQTIHQWPATLVQPVGSPLSLECTVEGTSNPNLYWYRQAAGRGLQLLFYSVGIGQISSEVPQNLSASRPQDRQFILSSKKLLLSDSGFYLCAWSVIWGSTDTQYFGPGTRLTVL.

Details on this clone: One end of the junction does not line up with germline, which may come from a read error. The gene calls are TRBV11-2 and TRBJ2-2; 7 bases line up with TRBD2. CDR3 length equals 17 residues. The germline V gene has CDR1 SGHAT and CDR2 FQNNGV. CDR3 protein: CASSLESSGVIYGKLFF. CDR3 DNA: TGTGCCAGCAGCTTAGAGTCCAGCGGGGTCATCTACGGGAAGCTGTTTTTT.